The 7 T cell receptor beta chains below come from one sample, sequenced in a study of T cells after posttransplantation cyclophosphamide. Busulfan-fludarabine conditioning, marrow transplant, and cyclophosphamide on days +3 and +4 were administered. TCRdb keeps only in-frame clones here, not all; method: immunoSEQ multiplex PCR. The sample lists thousands of clones, over 65% occurring once. The sample was PBMCs, taken after allogeneic stem cell transplant with posttransplant cyclophosphamide. These receptors were collected from a female patient in her 40s who received an allogeneic stem cell transplant from an unrelated donor, was CMV-positive, and had no GVHD. A share of the T cells may be of graft donor origin.

The chain is built from TRBV25-1 and TRBJ1-4; D gene uncertain. CDR3 length: 16 residues. Trimming removed 3 bases from V and 0 bases from J, with 11 bases in between. The V gene's germline CDR1 is MGHDK and CDR2 SYGVNS. DNA of the CDR3: TGTGCCAGCAGTGAGGAGACGTCAGCAACTAATGAAAAACTGTTTTTT. Protein sequence: CASSEETSATNEKLFF.

CDR3 DNA: TGCAGTGCTCCTACAGGAAACATTCAGTACTTC. Its protein product is CSAPTGNIQYF. This rearrangement joins TRBV20-1 to TRBJ2-4, with a possible D match to TRBD1 (5 bases). V was trimmed by 5 bases and J by 6 bases, leaving 8 bases between them. The CDR3 totals 11 residues. Germline CDR1 reads DFQATT; CDR2 reads SNEGSKA (reference sequence).

This clone occurred once. J is TRBJ2-1 and V is TRBV15, with 7 positions matching TRBD2. Germline-derived CDR1 and CDR2 are LNHNV and YYDKDF (reference sequence). V lost 0 bases and J lost 8; bases outside the gene matches: 7. The CDR3 sequence is 15 residues long. Here the CDR3 reads CATSRDSTRGDEQFF. DNA for the CDR3: TGTGCCACCAGCAGAGATTCTACACGGGGGGATGAGCAGTTCTTC.

J is TRBJ2-1 and V is TRBV7-2, with TRBD2 matching over 8 bases. This CDR3 is 16 amino acids long. Per the germline V gene, CDR1 is SGHTA and CDR2 is FQGNSA. Trimming took 4 bases from V and 7 from J; bases not matched to a gene: 12. DNA of the CDR3: TGTGCCAGCAGCTCCATAGCGGGGTTTTTGGGAAATGAGCAGTTCTTC. This sequence encodes CASSSIAGFLGNEQFF.

The V gene is TRBV7-9, the J gene TRBJ1-5, with D maybe TRBD1 (6 bases). Trimming took off 0 bases at V and 4 bases at J, with 13 bases between the two ends. The CDR3 is made up of 16 amino acids. From germline, CDR1 is SEHNR and CDR2 FQNEAQ (reference sequence). The CDR3 is CASSLAGDRPNQPQHF. In DNA form, the CDR3 reads TGTGCCAGCAGCTTAGCCGGAGACAGGCCGAATCAGCCCCAGCATTTT.

This rearrangement joins TRBV18 to TRBJ1-5; the D is unclear. Per germline, CDR1 KGHSH and CDR2 LQKENI. The CDR3 is 13 amino acids. The germline V and J ends were trimmed by 2 bases and 6 bases, with 8 bases remaining between them. The CDR3 spells CASSPGEGQPQHF. In nucleotides, the CDR3 is TGTGCCAGCTCACCAGGGGAGGGTCAGCCCCAGCATTTT.

This chain uses TRBV4-3 with TRBJ1-2, with D tentatively TRBD1 (5 bases). V was clipped by 1 base and J by 2 bases, with 17 bases between them. The germline V gene encodes CDR1 LGHNA and CDR2 YSLEER. The CDR3 has 17 residues. The CDR3 reads CASSQGSSDSRNYGYTF. In nucleotides, the CDR3 is TGCGCCAGCAGCCAAGGGTCTAGCGACAGTCGCAACTATGGCTACACCTTC.